Listed here are 24 T cell receptor beta chains from one sample, sequenced in a study of beta chain features in type 1 diabetes. Whole-study results and caveats: Shortening of TCRB CDR3s, moderate but significant, appeared in all four CD4+ subsets of Type 1 diabetes patients.

Every isolated RNA sample was fully reverse transcribed, so sequencing captured expressed TCRB transcripts. Some clones are missing from TCRdb's copy, which holds only in-frame ones; the method was immunoSEQ multiplex PCR. The sample shows 100,000 to 150,000 clones, roughly 10% of them seen only once. Their specific antigens are unknown. The sample taken for sequencing was central memory CD4+ T cells from blood. The receptors shown here come from a man under 40 with type 1 diabetes.

The chain is built from TRBV7-2 and TRBJ1-1; D remains ambiguous. Germline CDR1 reads SGHTA; CDR2 reads FQGNSA. The CDR3 runs 14 residues. V was cut by 3 bases and J by 1 base, with 9 bases left in between. Written as DNA, the CDR3 is TGTGCCAGCAGCTTGAGACACTCGAACACTGAAGCTTTCTTT. The encoded protein is CASSLRHSNTEAFF.

This chain connects TRBV15 to TRBJ1-6; D gene uncertain. Germline V CDR1 and CDR2: LNHNV, YYDKDF (reference sequence). This CDR3 is 12 amino acids long. V shed 4 bases and J shed 9 bases, with 7 bases lying between them. Here the CDR3 DNA reads TGTGCCACCAGCACCGGGGTTTCACCCCTCCACTTT. Protein: CATSTGVSPLHF. The full variable domain, with the rest looked up from reference TRBV15 and TRBJ1-6, is DAMVIQNPRYQVTQFGKPVTLSCSQTLNHNVMYWYQQKSSQAPKLLFHYYDKDFNNEADTPDNFQSRRPNTSFCFLDIRSPGLGDTAMYLCATSTGVSPLHFGNGTRLTVT.

The chain is built from TRBV5-1 and TRBJ2-5, with a weak D call TRBD1 (6 bases). This CDR3 is 16 amino acids long. Per the germline V gene, CDR1 is SGHRS and CDR2 is YFSETQ. Trimming pared 2 bases from V and 5 bases from J, leaving 19 bases between. CDR3 in amino acids: CASSFRGPTIGETQYF. The CDR3 region has the DNA TGCGCCAGCAGCTTCAGGGGACCCACCATCGGGGAGACCCAGTACTTC.

The chain carries TRBV7-8 and TRBJ2-5; 7 bases line up with TRBD1. This CDR3 region has 13 residues. V dropped 5 bases and J dropped 2; count of bases not matched to a gene: 2. Germline V gives CDR1 SGHVS, CDR2 FQNEAQ. The DNA of the CDR3 is TGTGCCAGCAGCCCGGGACAGCAAGAGACCCAGTACTTC. Translated: CASSPGQQETQYF. Full variable domain (remainder filled in from reference TRBV7-8 and TRBJ2-5): GAGVSQSPRYKVAKRGQDVALRCDPISGHVSLFWYQQALGQGPEFLTYFQNEAQLDKSGLPSDRFFAERPEGSVSTLKIQRTQQEDSAVYLCASSPGQQETQYFGPGTRLLVL.

There are a few counts of this clone. The chain employs TRBV29-1 and TRBJ2-5, with 9 bases lining up with TRBD2. CDR3 length equals 14 residues. V was pared by 1 base and J by 4 bases, with 4 bases of the junction left unmatched. Germline CDR1 reads SQVTM; CDR2 reads ANQGSEA. The CDR3 DNA sequence: TGCAGCGTTGAAGTGGCTAGCGGGGCAGAGACCCAGTACTTC. It translates to CSVEVASGAETQYF.

This clone was picked up a small number of times. V usage is TRBV5-8 and J usage is TRBJ2-3; D may be TRBD2 (6 bases). The CDR3 loop spans 14 amino acids. In germline, CDR1 is SGHTS, CDR2 YDEGEE. The V and J ends lost 4 bases and 0 bases respectively, with 9 bases between them. The CDR3 DNA reads TGTGCCAGCAGCCTGGGGACTAGCACAGATACGCAGTATTTT. Amino acid sequence: CASSLGTSTDTQYF.

The chain couples TRBV5-1 to TRBJ1-5; D is undetermined. V lost 0 bases to trimming and J lost 8 bases, with 12 bases between them. Per the germline V gene, CDR1 is SGHRS and CDR2 is YFSETQ. This CDR3 contains 14 residues. DNA of the CDR3: TGCGCCAGCAGCTTGGCCGGGGAAGGTAAGCCCCAGCATTTT. Amino acids: CASSLAGEGKPQHF. Looking up the rest from reference TRBV5-1 and TRBJ1-5 gives the full variable domain: KAGVTQTPRYLIKTRGQQVTLSCSPISGHRSVSWYQQTPGQGLQFLFEYFSETQRNKGNFPGRFSGRQFSNSRSEMNVSTLELGDSALYLCASSLAGEGKPQHFGDGTRLSIL.

This clone was observed a few times. The rearrangement uses TRBV14 and TRBJ2-1; TRBD2 aligns across 10 bases. V was clipped by 5 bases and J by 5 bases; unmatched bases: 3. The CDR3 is made up of 14 amino acids. Germline CDR1 SGHDN, CDR2 FVKESK. For the CDR3, the DNA is TGTGCCAGCAGCAATAGCGGGGGGAACAATGAGCAGTTCTTC. It codes for CASSNSGGNNEQFF.

This clone showed up just a few times. This sequence joins TRBV9 and TRBJ2-5; D is possibly TRBD1 (6 bases). This CDR3 contains 13 residues. Germline CDR1 and CDR2: SGDLS and YYNGEE. V was clipped by 3 bases and J by 5 bases, with 11 bases between them. The CDR3 here is CASSGGPEETQYF. In nucleotides, the CDR3 is TGTGCCAGCAGCGGGGGGCCGGAGGAGACCCAGTACTTC.

At least ten counts were recorded for this clone. CDR3 coding DNA: TGTGCCAGCAGTCCGGGGGCCAACGTCCTGACTTTC. The encoded protein is CASSPGANVLTF. The chain carries TRBV28 and TRBJ2-6; D remains ambiguous. CDR1 MDHEN and CDR2 SYDVKM come from the germline V gene. This CDR3 has 12 residues. Trimming stripped 5 bases from V and 4 bases from J, with 3 bases between. The full variable domain, completed using reference TRBV28 and TRBJ2-6, is DVKVTQSSRYLVKRTGEKVFLECVQDMDHENMFWYRQDPGLGLRLIYFSYDVKMKEKGDIPEGYSVSREKKERFSLILESASTNQTSMYLCASSPGANVLTFGAGSRLTVL.

This clone has a handful of counts. This chain links TRBV6-5 with TRBJ1-2, with D tentatively TRBD1 (6 bases). The CDR3 totals 13 residues. Germline loops: CDR1 MNHEY, CDR2 SVGAGI. The germline V and J ends were trimmed by 6 bases and 4 bases, with 12 bases remaining between them. As DNA, the CDR3 is TGTGCCAGCAGGTTACAGGGACCCTATGGCTACACCTTC. Its translation: CASRLQGPYGYTF.

The chain carries TRBV30 and TRBJ1-2; D not resolved. The CDR3 extends over 14 amino acids. Germline CDR1 is GTSNPN and CDR2 is SVGIG (reference sequence). Trimming removed 0 bases from V and 0 bases from J, with 8 bases in between. Written as DNA, the CDR3 is TGTGCCTGGAGTGTCGGGAGAGCTAACTATGGCTACACCTTC. This encodes CAWSVGRANYGYTF.

This clone occurred a few times. The V and J genes are TRBV7-2 and TRBJ1-4; TRBD1 agrees at 8 bases. There are 14 residues in the CDR3. V lost 3 bases, J lost 8 bases, and 5 bases stayed unmatched. Germline V lookup: CDR1 SGHTA, CDR2 FQGNSA. In DNA form, the CDR3 reads TGTGCCAGCAGCTTTTCAGGGGGCGGGGAAAAACTGTTTTTT. It translates to CASSFSGGGEKLFF.

There are a few counts of this clone. The chain combines TRBV7-9 with TRBJ2-1; D may be TRBD1 (5 bases). Germline values: CDR1 SEHNR, CDR2 FQNEAQ (reference sequence). The V end lost 5 bases, the J end lost 3 bases, and 14 bases lay between the germline ends. The CDR3 has 15 residues. CDR3 DNA: TGTGCCAGCAGCCAGGACACCTACGACTACAATGAGCAGTTCTTC. It codes for CASSQDTYDYNEQFF.

There are a few counts of this clone. The chain combines TRBV27 with TRBJ2-1; D is undetermined. This CDR3 contains 13 residues. From germline, CDR1 is MNHEY and CDR2 SMNVEV (reference sequence). V was trimmed by 2 bases and J by 14 bases, leaving 16 bases between them. CDR3 in DNA: TGTGCCAGCAGTTTAAACCCCTCTAAGATGGAGTTCTTC. Amino acid sequence: CASSLNPSKMEFF.

The J gene is TRBJ2-6, the V gene TRBV4-2; 8 positions agree with TRBD2. This CDR3 has 18 residues. V shed 1 base and J 0 bases; nucleotides not matched to a gene: 5. In germline, CDR1 is LGHNA, CDR2 YNFKEQ. CDR3 DNA sequence: TGTGCCAGCAGCCAAGGGCGGGGGGCAAGCTCTGGGGCCAACGTCCTGACTTTC. As protein: CASSQGRGASSGANVLTF.

This chain connects TRBV30 to TRBJ1-1, with a tentative D call TRBD1 (6 bases). The CDR3 sequence is 14 residues long. Looked up from germline, CDR1 is GTSNPN and CDR2 is SVGIG (reference sequence). V shed 1 base and J shed 6 bases, with 15 bases lying between them. The CDR3, as DNA: TGTGCCTGGAGTGGGGCAGGGGATGTACCTGAAGCTTTCTTT. It yields the protein CAWSGAGDVPEAFF.

In its sample, this clone was seen a few times. This chain uses TRBV5-1 with TRBJ2-1; perhaps TRBD1 as D (5 bases). Between the trimmed V and J ends, which lost 6 bases and 5 bases, there was a span of 15 bases. This CDR3 is 14 amino acids long. The germline CDR1 and CDR2 sequences are SGHRS and YFSETQ. The chain's CDR3 is CASKITGTDNEQFF. The DNA of the CDR3 is TGCGCCAGCAAAATTACAGGTACCGACAATGAGCAGTTCTTC.

Only a few counts were recorded for this clone. The chain has TRBV4-2 and TRBJ2-3, with TRBD2 identical over 7 bases. Germline CDR1 reads LGHNA; CDR2 reads YNFKEQ. This CDR3 comprises 19 residues. The junction had 20 bases not matched to a gene; V was cut back by 4 bases and J by 4 bases. As DNA, the CDR3 is TGTGCCAGCAGCCCAAAGGTCATGTTATCGAGGACTAGTGCAGATACGCAGTATTTT. Encoded protein: CASSPKVMLSRTSADTQYF.

This clone has a handful of counts. The V gene is TRBV19, the J gene TRBJ2-1, with 8 bases fitting TRBD2. Germline values: CDR1 LNHDA, CDR2 SQIVND (reference sequence). Trimming removed 5 bases from V and 6 bases from J; junction bases left unmatched: 9. The CDR3 extends over 15 amino acids. CDR3 amino acids: CASSPGTRKVNEQFF. In nucleotides, the CDR3 is TGTGCCAGTAGTCCCGGGACTAGAAAAGTCAATGAGCAGTTCTTC. Drawing the rest from reference TRBV19 and TRBJ2-1, the complete variable domain is DGGITQSPKYLFRKEGQNVTLSCEQNLNHDAMYWYRQDPGQGLRLIYYSQIVNDFQKGDIAEGYSVSREKKESFPLTVTSAQKNPTAFYLCASSPGTRKVNEQFFGPGTRLTVL.

The chain employs TRBV6-5 and TRBJ2-5; the D is unclear. Germline loops: CDR1 MNHEY, CDR2 SVGAGI. The V and J ends lost 8 bases and 5 bases respectively, with 9 bases between them. CDR3 length: 11 residues. The CDR3 sequence is CASGQWETQYF. CDR3 DNA: TGTGCCAGCGGGCAGTGGGAGACCCAGTACTTC.

This CDR3 is CASSVRTGQYLVNEQFF. The CDR3 nucleotides read TGTGCCAGCAGTGTGCGGACGGGACAGTACCTCGTCAATGAGCAGTTCTTC. The chain combines TRBV27 with TRBJ2-1, with TRBD1 matching over 7 bases. The CDR3 spans 17 residues. Germline CDR1 is MNHEY and CDR2 is SMNVEV (reference sequence). The V and J ends lost 5 bases and 6 bases, in that order; junction bases with no gene match: 16.

This sequence joins TRBV7-9 and TRBJ1-1, with 7 positions matching TRBD1. In germline, CDR1 is SEHNR, CDR2 FQNEAQ (reference sequence). V was pared by 5 bases and J by 1 base, with 4 bases of the junction left unmatched. The CDR3 consists of 14 residues. CDR3 sequence: CASSVTGKNTEAFF. DNA for the CDR3: TGTGCCAGCAGCGTGACAGGGAAGAACACTGAAGCTTTCTTT.

Of note for this clone: Other DNA sequences in the sample encode the same CDR3. This CDR3 reads CASSVDSGSYEQYF. The CDR3 nucleotides are TGTGCCAGCAGCGTAGATAGCGGGTCCTACGAGCAGTACTTC. J is TRBJ2-7 and V is TRBV9, with 7 bases fitting TRBD2. The CDR3 spans 14 residues. Unmatched junction bases numbered 1, after V lost 0 bases and J lost 1 base. Germline CDR1 is SGDLS and CDR2 is YYNGEE.